This TCR beta chain was recovered during a study of T cells in Graves' hyperthyroidism and ophthalmopathy. Hyperthyroidism patients were newly diagnosed, had disease duration under 2 months, and were aged 18 to 65 years. Uncontrolled infection, other autoimmune disease, pregnancy and lactation each barred patients from inclusion. Study-wide results and limits: Blood shared most expanded thyroid clonotypes above 0.001.

RNA transcripts provided the source from which TCR beta CDR3 regions were amplified. Carried out on the TCR CDR3, a first-round RT-PCR used the HTBI primer set. TCRdb recomputed calls from the multiplex PCR reads with MiXCR, one row per CDR3 protein. Of hundreds of thousands of distinct CDR3 sequences in the sample, roughly 17% were seen once. The CDR3 is 16 residues long. Germline V gene data show CDR1 as DFQATT and CDR2 as SNEGSKA (reference sequence). V dropped 1 base and J dropped 7; count of bases not matched to a gene: 16. Points on this clonotype: Its antigen is undetermined.

The sequenced sample was blood. The V gene is TRBV20-1, the J gene TRBJ2-7, with 7 bases fitting TRBD2. The sequence derives from a woman between 18 and 29 years old with Graves' hyperthyroidism. Written as DNA, the CDR3 is TGCAGTGCTAGAGGTTACCTGGCGACTAGCAAGGAAGAGCAGTACTTC. Translation: CSARGYLATSKEEQYF.